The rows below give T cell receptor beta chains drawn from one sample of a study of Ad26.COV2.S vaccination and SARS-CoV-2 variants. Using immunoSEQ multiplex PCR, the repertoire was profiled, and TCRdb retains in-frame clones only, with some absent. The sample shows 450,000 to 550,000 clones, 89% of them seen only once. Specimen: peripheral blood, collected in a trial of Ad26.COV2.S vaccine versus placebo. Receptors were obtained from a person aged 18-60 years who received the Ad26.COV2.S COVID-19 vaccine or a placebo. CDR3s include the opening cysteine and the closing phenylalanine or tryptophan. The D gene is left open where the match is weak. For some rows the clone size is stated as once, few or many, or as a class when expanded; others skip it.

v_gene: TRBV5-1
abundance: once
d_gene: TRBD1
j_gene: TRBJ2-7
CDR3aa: CASSFRQGVGYEQYF
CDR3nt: TGCGCCAGCAGCTTTCGACAGGGAGTAGGATACGAGCAGTACTTC

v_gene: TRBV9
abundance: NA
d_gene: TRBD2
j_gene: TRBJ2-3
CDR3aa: CASSTTSGTSTDTQYF
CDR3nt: TGTGCCAGCAGCACAACTAGCGGAACTAGCACAGATACGCAGTATTTT

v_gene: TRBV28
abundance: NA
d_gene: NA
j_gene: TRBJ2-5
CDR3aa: CASSFPGEGAETQYF
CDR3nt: TGTGCCAGCAGTTTTCCCGGGGAGGGGGCTGAGACCCAGTACTTC

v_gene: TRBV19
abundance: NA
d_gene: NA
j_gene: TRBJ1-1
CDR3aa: CASSRAWEGTEAFF
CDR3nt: TGTGCCAGTAGTCGGGCATGGGAGGGCACTGAAGCTTTCTTT

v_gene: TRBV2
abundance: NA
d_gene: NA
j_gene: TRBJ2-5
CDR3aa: CAMTGQETQYF
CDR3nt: TGTGCCATGACAGGACAAGAGACCCAGTACTTC

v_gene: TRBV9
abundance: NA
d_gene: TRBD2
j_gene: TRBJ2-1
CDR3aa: CASSGKLAGGFNEQFF
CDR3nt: TGTGCCAGCAGCGGAAAGCTAGCGGGAGGGTTCAATGAGCAGTTCTTC

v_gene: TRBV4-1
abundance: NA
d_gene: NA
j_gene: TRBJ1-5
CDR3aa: CASSQVGRGNQPQHF
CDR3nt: TGCGCCAGCAGCCAAGTAGGGCGGGGCAATCAGCCCCAGCATTTT

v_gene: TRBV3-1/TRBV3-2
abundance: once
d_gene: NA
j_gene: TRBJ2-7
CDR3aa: CASSPESDSSYEQYF
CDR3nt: TGTGCCAGCAGCCCCGAATCCGACAGTTCCTACGAGCAGTACTTC

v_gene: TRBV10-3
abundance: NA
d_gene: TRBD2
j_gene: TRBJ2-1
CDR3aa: CAITSGWEQFF
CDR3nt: TGTGCCATCACTAGCGGGTGGGAGCAGTTCTTC

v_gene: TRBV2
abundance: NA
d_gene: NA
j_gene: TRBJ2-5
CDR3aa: CASGLQETQYF
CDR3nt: TGTGCCTCGGGCCTCCAAGAGACCCAGTACTTC

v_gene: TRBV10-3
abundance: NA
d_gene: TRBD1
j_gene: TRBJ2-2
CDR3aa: CAISVGQGAGELFF
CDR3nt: TGTGCCATCAGTGTGGGACAGGGGGCCGGGGAGCTGTTTTTT

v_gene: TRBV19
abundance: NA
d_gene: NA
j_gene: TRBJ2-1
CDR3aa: CASQYGYSYNEQFF
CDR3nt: TGTGCCAGTCAGTATGGATATTCCTACAATGAGCAGTTCTTC

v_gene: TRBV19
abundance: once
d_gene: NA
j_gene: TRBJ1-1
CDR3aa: CASSKNRDTEAFF
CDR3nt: TGTGCCAGTAGTAAAAACAGGGACACTGAAGCTTTCTTT

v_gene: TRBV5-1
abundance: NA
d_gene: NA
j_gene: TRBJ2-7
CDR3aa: CASSLEWRSYEQYF
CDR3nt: TGCGCCAGCAGCTTGGAGTGGCGGTCCTACGAGCAGTACTTC

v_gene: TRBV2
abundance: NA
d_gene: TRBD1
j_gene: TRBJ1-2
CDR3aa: CASSEAPRGQGGYTF
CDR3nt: TGTGCCAGCAGTGAAGCACCTAGGGGGCAGGGTGGCTACACCTTC

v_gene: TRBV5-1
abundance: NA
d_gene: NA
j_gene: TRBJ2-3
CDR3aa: CASSLVAGAADTQYF
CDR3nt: TGCGCCAGCAGCTTGGTTGCGGGGGCCGCAGATACGCAGTATTTT

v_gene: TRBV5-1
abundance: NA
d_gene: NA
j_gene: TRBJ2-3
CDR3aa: CASSPSREVNTDTQYF
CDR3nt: TGCGCCAGCAGCCCCTCCAGGGAAGTGAACACAGATACGCAGTATTTT

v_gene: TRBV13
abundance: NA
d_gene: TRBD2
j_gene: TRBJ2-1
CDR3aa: CASSLNVRSGKGDEQFF
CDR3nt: TGTGCCAGCAGCTTAAACGTTCGTAGCGGGAAGGGCGATGAGCAGTTCTTC

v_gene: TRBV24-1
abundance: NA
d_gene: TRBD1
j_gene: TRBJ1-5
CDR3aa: CATSAGGDQPQHF
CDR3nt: TGTGCCACCAGTGCAGGGGGAGATCAGCCCCAGCATTTT

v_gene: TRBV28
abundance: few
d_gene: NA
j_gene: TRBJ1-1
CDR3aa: CASNRSPEAFF
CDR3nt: TGTGCCAGCAACCGGTCGCCCGAAGCTTTCTTT

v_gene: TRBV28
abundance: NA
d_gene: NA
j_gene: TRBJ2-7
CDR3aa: CASSSGEYRPSYEQYF
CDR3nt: TGTGCCAGCAGTTCGGGCGAATACCGCCCCTCCTACGAGCAGTACTTC

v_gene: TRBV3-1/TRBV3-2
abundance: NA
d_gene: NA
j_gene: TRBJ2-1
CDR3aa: CASSHALNSYNEQFF
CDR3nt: TGTGCCAGCAGCCACGCCTTAAACTCCTACAATGAGCAGTTCTTC

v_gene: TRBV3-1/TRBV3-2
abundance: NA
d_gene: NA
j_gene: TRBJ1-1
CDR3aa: CASSQFGQTHTEAFF
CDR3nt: TGTGCCAGCAGCCAGTTTGGGCAGACCCACACTGAAGCTTTCTTT

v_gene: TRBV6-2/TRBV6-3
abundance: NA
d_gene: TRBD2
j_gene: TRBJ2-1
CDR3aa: CASSYAGGVDEQFF
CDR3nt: TGTGCCAGCAGTTACGCGGGAGGTGTGGATGAGCAGTTCTTC

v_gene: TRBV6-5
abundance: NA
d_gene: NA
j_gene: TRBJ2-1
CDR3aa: CASSRPGNEQFF
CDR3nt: TGTGCCAGCAGTCGCCCCGGCAATGAGCAGTTCTTC

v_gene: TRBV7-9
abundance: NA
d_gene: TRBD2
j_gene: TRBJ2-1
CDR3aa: CASSHSREPYNEQFF
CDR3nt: TGTGCCAGCAGCCACTCGCGGGAGCCGTACAATGAGCAGTTCTTC

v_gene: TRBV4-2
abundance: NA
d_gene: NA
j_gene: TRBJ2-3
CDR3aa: CASSLDAAVDTDTQYF
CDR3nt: TGTGCCAGCAGCCTAGACGCAGCGGTGGACACAGATACGCAGTATTTT

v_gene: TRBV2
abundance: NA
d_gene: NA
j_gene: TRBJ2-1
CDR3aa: CASSQGEQFF
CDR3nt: TGTGCCAGCAGTCAGGGGGAGCAGTTCTTC

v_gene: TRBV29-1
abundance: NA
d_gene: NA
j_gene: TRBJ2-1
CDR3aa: CSVGTGGGEQFF
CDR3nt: TGCAGCGTTGGAACAGGAGGGGGCGAGCAGTTCTTC

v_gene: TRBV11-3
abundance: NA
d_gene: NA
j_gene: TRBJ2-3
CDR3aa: CASSSFKDTQYF
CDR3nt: TGTGCCAGCAGCTCCTTTAAAGATACGCAGTATTTT

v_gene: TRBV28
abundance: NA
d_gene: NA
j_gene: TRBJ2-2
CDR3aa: CASSSNTGELFF
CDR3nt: TGTGCCAGCAGTTCGAACACCGGGGAGCTGTTTTTT

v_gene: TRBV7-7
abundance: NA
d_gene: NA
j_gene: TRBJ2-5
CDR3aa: CASSSRGQETQYF
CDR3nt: TGTGCCAGCAGTTCTCGGGGGCAAGAGACCCAGTACTTC

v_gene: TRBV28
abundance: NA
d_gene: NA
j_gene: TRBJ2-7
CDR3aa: CASTKRLGNEQYF
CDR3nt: TGTGCCAGCACCAAAAGATTAGGGAACGAGCAGTACTTC

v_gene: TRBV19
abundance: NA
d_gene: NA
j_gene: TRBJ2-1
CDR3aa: CASSIDPGISYNEQFF
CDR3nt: TGTGCCAGTAGTATAGATCCCGGGATCTCCTACAATGAGCAGTTCTTC

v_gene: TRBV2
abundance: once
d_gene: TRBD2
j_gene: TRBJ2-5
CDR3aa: CASSEGSGGWLETQYF
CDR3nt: TGTGCCAGCAGTGAAGGATCCGGGGGGTGGTTAGAGACCCAGTACTTC

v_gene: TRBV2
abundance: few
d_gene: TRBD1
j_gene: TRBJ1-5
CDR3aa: CASSPRTGPSNQPQHF
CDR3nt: TGTGCCAGCAGCCCCCGGACAGGGCCGAGCAATCAGCCCCAGCATTTT

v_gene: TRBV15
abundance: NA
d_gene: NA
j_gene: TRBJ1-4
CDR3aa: CATSVLQAISEKLFF
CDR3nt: TGTGCCACCAGTGTTTTACAGGCTATCAGTGAAAAACTGTTTTTT

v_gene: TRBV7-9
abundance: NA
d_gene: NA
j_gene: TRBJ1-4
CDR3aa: CASSLEARALTANEKLFF
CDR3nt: TGTGCCAGCAGCTTAGAAGCCAGGGCATTGACGGCGAATGAAAAACTGTTTTTT

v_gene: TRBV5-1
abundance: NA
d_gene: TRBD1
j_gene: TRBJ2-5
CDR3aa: CASSPRDRVPQYF
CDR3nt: TGCGCCAGCAGCCCCCGGGACAGGGTGCCCCAGTACTTC

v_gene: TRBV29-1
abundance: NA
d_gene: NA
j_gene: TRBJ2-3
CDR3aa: CSVGEGTDRRDTQYF
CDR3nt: TGCAGCGTTGGGGAGGGGACAGACCGTCGAGATACGCAGTATTTT

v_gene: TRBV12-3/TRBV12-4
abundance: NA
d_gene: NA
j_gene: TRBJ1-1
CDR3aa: CASSLEVTEAFF
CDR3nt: TGTGCCAGCAGTTTGGAGGTCACTGAAGCTTTCTTT

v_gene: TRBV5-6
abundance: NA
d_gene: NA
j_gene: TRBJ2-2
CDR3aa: CASSFLRGARGHTGELFF
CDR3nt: TGTGCCAGCAGCTTTCTCCGGGGGGCGCGGGGCCACACCGGGGAGCTGTTTTTT

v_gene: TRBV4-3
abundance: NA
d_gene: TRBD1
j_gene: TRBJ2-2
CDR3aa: CASSQERTGTGGGGELFF
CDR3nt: TGCGCCAGCAGCCAAGAGAGGACCGGGACAGGGGGCGGCGGGGAGCTGTTTTTT

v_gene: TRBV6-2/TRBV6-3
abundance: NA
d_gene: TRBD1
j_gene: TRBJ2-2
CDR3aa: CASSYRQGAGPGELFF
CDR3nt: TGTGCCAGCAGTTACCGACAGGGCGCAGGTCCCGGGGAGCTGTTTTTT

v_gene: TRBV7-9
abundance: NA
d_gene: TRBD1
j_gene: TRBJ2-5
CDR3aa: CASSLMGQGGKTQYF
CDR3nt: TGTGCCAGCAGCTTAATGGGACAGGGAGGAAAGACCCAGTACTTC

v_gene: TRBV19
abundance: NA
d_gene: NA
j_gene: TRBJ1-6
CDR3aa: CASSTSNRVNSPLHF
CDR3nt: TGTGCCAGTAGTACATCAAACAGGGTAAATTCACCCCTCCACTTT

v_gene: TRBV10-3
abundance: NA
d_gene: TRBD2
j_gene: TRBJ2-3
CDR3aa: CALRPSSGGSPDTQYF
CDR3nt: TGTGCCCTACGTCCCTCTAGCGGGGGGTCCCCAGATACGCAGTATTTT

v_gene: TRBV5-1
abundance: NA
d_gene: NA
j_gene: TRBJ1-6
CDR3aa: CASSKTGNSYNSPLHF
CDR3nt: TGCGCCAGCAGCAAGACAGGAAACTCCTATAATTCACCCCTCCACTTT